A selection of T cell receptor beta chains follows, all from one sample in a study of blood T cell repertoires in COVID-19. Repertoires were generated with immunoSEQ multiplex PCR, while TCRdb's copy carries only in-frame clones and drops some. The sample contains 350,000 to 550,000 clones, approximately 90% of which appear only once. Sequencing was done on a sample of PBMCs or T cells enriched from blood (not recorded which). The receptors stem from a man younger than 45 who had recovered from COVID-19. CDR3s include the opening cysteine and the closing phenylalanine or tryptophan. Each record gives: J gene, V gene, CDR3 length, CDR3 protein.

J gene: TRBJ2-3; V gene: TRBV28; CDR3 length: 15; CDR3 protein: CASSFRRVGTDTQYF
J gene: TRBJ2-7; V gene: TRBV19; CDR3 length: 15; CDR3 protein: CASSAGDRGPYEQYF
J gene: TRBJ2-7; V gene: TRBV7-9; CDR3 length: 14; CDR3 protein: CASSLSGGNYEQYF
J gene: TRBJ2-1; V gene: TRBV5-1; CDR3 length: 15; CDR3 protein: CASSLASSGYNEQFF
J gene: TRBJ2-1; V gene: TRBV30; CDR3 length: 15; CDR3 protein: CAWSGTVGGPYEQFF
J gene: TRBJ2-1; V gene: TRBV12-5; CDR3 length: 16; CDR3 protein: CASGLAGLAGRDEQFF
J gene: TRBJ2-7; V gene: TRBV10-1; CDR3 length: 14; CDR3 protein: CASSGGQGSYEQYF
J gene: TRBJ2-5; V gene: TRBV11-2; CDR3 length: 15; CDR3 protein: CASSLGDRDLETQYF
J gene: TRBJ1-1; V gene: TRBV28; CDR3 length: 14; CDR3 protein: CASLEGQGSTEAFF
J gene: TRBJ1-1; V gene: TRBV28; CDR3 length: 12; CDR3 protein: CASSLRGPEAFF